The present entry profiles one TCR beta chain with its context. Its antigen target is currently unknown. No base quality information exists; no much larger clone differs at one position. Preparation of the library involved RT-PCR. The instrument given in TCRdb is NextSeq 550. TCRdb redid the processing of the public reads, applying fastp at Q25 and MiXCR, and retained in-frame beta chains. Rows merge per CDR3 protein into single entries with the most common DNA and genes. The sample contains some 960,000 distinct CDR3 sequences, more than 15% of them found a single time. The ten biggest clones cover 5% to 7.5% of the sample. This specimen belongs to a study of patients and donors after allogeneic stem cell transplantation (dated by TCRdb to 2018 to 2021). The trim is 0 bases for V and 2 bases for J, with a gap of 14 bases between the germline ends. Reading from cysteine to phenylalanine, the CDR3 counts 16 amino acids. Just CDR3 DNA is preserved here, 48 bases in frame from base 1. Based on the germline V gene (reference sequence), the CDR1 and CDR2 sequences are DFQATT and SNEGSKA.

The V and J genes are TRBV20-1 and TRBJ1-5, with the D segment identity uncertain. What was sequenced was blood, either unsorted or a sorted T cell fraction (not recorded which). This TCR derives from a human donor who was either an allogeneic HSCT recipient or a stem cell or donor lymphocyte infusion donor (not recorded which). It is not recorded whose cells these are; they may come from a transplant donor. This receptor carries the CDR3 CSARDLSLKGNQPQHF. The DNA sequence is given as TGCAGTGCTAGAGATTTATCCTTAAAGGGCAATCAGCCCCAGCATTTT.